This T cell receptor (beta chain) is from a study of a mutant IDH1 vaccine in newly diagnosed glioma. Specified time point: baseline, week 1 (first vaccination visit). Regarding treatment: pre-vaccination baseline after standard-of-care therapy. The CDR3 is 14 amino acids. CDR1 and CDR2 (germline): SGHDN, FVKESK. V shed 3 bases and J shed 4 bases, with 12 bases lying between them. Method: immunoSEQ multiplex PCR; TCRdb's copy keeps in-frame clones and lacks some. The data show about 16,000 clones, around four fifths seen once. The V and J genes are TRBV14 and TRBJ2-5; D is ambiguous. The sequencing here drew on PBMCs, taken from a glioma patient treated with radiotherapy, temozolomide or both. This clonotype was sampled from a middle-aged man with glioma. The CDR3 coding sequence is TGTGCCAGCAGCCAGTTGGGTGGTCCAGAGACCCAGTACTTC. Translated, it gives CASSQLGGPETQYF.